The clone carrying this T cell receptor beta chain was seen only a few times. Its specificity is unknown. V shed 5 bases and J 4 bases; nucleotides not matched to a gene: 5. The CDR3 runs 15 residues. The germline CDR1 and CDR2 sequences are WSHSY and SAAADI. Quantitative 5'-RACE with molecular barcodes generated TCR beta libraries. MiXCR was run by TCRdb on the 5' RACE reads, yielding one entry per CDR3 protein. The sample shows 500,000 to 550,000 distinct CDR3 sequences, roughly 13% of them seen only once. The data stem from a study of CD8 T cells in ankylosing spondylitis. Study results and limitations: Earlier work had already found some motif variants in reactive arthritis synovial fluid and blood. Disease-linked clones had a CD8+ phenotype and relatively low frequency in peripheral blood. A motif in TCR beta, a set of about 8 highly homologous variants, appeared characteristic of ankylosing spondylitis blood. Disease-linked clones reportedly concentrated significantly in matched ankylosing spondylitis synovial fluid.

The chain couples TRBV10-2 to TRBJ1-5; 10 positions agree with TRBD1. The sequenced sample consisted of blood, either unsorted or a sorted T cell fraction (not recorded which). This receptor was identified in a male donor with ankylosing spondylitis. In nucleotides, the CDR3 is TGCGCCAGCAGTATGACAGGGGGCAGGAATCAGCCCCAGCATTTT. This translates into CASSMTGGRNQPQHF.